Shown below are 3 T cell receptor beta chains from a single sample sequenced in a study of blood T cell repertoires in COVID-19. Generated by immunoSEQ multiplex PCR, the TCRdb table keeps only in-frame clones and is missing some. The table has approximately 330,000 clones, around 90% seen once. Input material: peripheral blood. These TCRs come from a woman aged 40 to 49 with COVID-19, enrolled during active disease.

CDR3 coding DNA: TGTGCCAGCAGTTTACTCGGGACACGCCGCAATCAGCCCCAGCATTTT. Translation gives CASSLLGTRRNQPQHF. The chain employs TRBV28 and TRBJ1-5; D may be TRBD1 (6 bases). The CDR3 is 16 residues long. From germline, CDR1 is MDHEN and CDR2 SYDVKM. Trimming took 2 bases from V and 2 from J, leaving 13 bases between them. Supplemented by reference TRBV28 and TRBJ1-5, the full variable domain reads DVKVTQSSRYLVKRTGEKVFLECVQDMDHENMFWYRQDPGLGLRLIYFSYDVKMKEKGDIPEGYSVSREKKERFSLILESASTNQTSMYLCASSLLGTRRNQPQHFGDGTRLSIL.

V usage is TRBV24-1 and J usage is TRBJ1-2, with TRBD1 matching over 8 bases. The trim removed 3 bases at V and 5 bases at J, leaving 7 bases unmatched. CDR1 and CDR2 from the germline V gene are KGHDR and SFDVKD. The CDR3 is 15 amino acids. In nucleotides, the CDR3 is TGTGCCACCAGTGATACTGCCAGGGGGCAATATGGCTACACCTTC. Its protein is CATSDTARGQYGYTF.

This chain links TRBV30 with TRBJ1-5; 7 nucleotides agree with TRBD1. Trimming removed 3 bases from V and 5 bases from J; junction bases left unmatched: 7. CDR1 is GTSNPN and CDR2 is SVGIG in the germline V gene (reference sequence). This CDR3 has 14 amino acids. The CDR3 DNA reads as TGTGCCTGGAGAGTTGGCAGGGGGGATCAGCCCCAGCATTTT. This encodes CAWRVGRGDQPQHF.